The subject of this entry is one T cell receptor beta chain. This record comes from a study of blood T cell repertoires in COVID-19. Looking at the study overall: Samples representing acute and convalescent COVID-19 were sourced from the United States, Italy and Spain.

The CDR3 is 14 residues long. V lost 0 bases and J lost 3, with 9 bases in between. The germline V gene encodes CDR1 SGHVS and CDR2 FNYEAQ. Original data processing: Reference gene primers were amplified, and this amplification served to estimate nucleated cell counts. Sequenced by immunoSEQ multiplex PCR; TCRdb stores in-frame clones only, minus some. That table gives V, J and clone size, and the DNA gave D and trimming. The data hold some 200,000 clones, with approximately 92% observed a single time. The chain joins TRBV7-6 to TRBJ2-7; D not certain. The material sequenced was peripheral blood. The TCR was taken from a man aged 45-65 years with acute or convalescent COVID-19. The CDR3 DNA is TGTGCCAGCAGCTTAGCGCAAACAATCTACGAGCAGTACGTC. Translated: CASSLAQTIYEQYV.